This T cell receptor beta chain was documented in a study of T-cell reconstitution after alpha-beta-depleted transplantation in children. In the case of this clonotype: The antigen is not known.

As it was prepared, the TCRbeta library received unique molecular identifiers. Each CDR3 protein is one row after TCRdb ran MiXCR on the PCR reads. The sample has about 980,000 distinct CDR3 sequences, about 30% seen once. Study outcomes and limitations: By about two months after transplant, alpha-beta T cells reportedly arose from several hundred graft clones that had expanded.

This TCR came from a boy in the first two years of life who had a stem cell transplant for SCID, so the T cells may come from the graft donor. Sequenced material: PBMCs, mostly from graft donor cells, taken 360 days after TCRalphabeta/CD19-depleted stem cell transplant.

The CDR3 coding sequence is TGTGCCAGCAGCGCCCAGGGACAGGGGCGGAGGGGAACTGAAGCTTTCTTT. This sequence encodes CASSAQGQGRRGTEAFF. The chain recombines TRBV6-1 with TRBJ1-1; 10 bases are a match to TRBD1. Germline lookup yields CDR1 MNHNS and CDR2 SASEGT. Trimming cost V 6 bases and J 5 bases; bases outside gene matches: 15. The CDR3 totals 17 residues.